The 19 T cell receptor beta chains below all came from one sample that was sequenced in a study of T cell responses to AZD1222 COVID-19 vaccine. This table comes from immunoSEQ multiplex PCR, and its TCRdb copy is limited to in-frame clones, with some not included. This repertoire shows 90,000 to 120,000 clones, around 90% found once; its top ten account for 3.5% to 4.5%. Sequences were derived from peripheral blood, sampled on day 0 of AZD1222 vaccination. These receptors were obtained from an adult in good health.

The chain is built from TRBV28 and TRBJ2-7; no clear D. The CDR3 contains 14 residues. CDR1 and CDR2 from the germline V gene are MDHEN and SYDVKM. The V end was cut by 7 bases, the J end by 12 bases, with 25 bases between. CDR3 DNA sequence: TGTGCCAGCACCCCAGACGCCGCGAGCGTGTCATCGTACTTC. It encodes CASTPDAASVSSYF.

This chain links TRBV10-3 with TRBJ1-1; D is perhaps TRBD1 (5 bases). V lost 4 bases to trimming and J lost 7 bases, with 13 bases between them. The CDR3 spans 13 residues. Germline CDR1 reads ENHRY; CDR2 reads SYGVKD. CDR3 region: CAISGTGRLEAFF. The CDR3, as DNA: TGTGCCATCAGTGGGACGGGACGACTTGAAGCTTTCTTT.

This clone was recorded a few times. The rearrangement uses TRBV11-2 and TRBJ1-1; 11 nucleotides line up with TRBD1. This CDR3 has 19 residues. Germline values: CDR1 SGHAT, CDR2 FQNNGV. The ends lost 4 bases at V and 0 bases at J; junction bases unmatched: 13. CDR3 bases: TGTGCCAGCAGCTCTCGGGACAGGGGGTTGTTGATCATGAACACTGAAGCTTTCTTT. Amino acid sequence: CASSSRDRGLLIMNTEAFF. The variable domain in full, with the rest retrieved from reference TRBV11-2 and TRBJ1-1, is EAGVAQSPRYKIIEKRQSVAFWCNPISGHATLYWYQQILGQGPKLLIQFQNNGVVDDSQLPKDRFSAERLKGVDSTLKIQPAKLEDSAVYLCASSSRDRGLLIMNTEAFFGQGTRLTVV.

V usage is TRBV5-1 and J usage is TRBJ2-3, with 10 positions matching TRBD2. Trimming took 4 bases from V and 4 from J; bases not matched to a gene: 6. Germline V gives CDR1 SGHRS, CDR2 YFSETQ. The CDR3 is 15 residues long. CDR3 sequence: CASSPNLAGADTQYF. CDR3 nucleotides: TGCGCCAGCAGCCCGAATCTAGCGGGAGCAGATACGCAGTATTTT.

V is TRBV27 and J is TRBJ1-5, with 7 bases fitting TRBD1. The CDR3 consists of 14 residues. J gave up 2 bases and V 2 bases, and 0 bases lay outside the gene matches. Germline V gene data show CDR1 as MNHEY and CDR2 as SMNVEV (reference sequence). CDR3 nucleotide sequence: TGTGCCAGCAGTTTAGGGACAGGCAATCAGCCCCAGCATTTT. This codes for CASSLGTGNQPQHF.

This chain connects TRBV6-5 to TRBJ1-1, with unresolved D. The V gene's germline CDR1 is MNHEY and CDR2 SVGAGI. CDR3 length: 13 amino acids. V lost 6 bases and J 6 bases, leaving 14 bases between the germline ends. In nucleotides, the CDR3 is TGTGCCAGCAGCCGGCCATCCGGGTCTGAAGCTTTCTTT. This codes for CASSRPSGSEAFF.

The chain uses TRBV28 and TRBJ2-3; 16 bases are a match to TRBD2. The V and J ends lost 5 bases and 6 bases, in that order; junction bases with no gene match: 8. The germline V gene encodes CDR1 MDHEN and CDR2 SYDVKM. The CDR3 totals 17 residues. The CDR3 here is CASSQPGLAGGLDTQYF. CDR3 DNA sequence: TGTGCCAGCAGTCAGCCGGGACTAGCGGGAGGGTTGGATACGCAGTATTTT.

In nucleotides, the CDR3 is TGCGCCAGCTCCCGCAGGGGGACCAACTATGGCTACACCTTC. Translation: CASSRRGTNYGYTF. The chain joins TRBV4-3 to TRBJ1-2, with TRBD1 identical over 7 bases. The length of the CDR3 is 14 residues. Trimming removed 8 bases from V and 2 bases from J; junction bases left unmatched: 8. Germline CDR1 reads LGHNA; CDR2 reads YSLEER.

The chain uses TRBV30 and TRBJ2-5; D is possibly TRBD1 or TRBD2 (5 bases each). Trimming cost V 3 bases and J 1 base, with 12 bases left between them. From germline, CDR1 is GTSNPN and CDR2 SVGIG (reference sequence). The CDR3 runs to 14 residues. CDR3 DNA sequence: TGTGCCTGGAGCCCGGGACGCTCCCAAGAGACCCAGTACTTC. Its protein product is CAWSPGRSQETQYF.

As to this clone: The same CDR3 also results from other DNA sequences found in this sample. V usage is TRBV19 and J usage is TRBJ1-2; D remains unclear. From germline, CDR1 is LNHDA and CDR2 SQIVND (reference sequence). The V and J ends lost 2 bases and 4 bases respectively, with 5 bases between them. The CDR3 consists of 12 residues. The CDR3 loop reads CASSISVYGYTF. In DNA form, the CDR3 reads TGTGCCAGTAGTATAAGTGTCTATGGCTACACCTTC.

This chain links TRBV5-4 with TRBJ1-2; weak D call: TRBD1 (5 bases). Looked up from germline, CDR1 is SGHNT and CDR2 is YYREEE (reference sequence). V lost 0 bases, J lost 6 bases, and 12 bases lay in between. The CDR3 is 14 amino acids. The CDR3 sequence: CASSLAGTDHGYTF. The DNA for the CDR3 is TGTGCCAGCAGCTTGGCCGGGACGGATCATGGCTACACCTTC.

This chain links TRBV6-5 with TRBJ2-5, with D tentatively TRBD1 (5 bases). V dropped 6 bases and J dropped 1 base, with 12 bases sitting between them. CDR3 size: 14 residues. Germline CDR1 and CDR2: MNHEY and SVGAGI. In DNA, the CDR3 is TGTGCCAGCAGCCAGGGCAACCTCCAAGAGACCCAGTACTTC. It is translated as CASSQGNLQETQYF.

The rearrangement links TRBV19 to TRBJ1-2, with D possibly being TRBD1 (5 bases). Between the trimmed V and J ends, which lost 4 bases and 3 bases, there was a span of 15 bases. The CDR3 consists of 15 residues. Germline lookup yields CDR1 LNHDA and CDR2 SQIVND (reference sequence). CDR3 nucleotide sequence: TGTGCCAGTAGTACAGGGCCAGGATCCCACTATGGCTACACCTTC. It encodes CASSTGPGSHYGYTF. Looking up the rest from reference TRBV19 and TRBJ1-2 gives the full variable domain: DGGITQSPKYLFRKEGQNVTLSCEQNLNHDAMYWYRQDPGQGLRLIYYSQIVNDFQKGDIAEGYSVSREKKESFPLTVTSAQKNPTAFYLCASSTGPGSHYGYTFGSGTRLTVV.

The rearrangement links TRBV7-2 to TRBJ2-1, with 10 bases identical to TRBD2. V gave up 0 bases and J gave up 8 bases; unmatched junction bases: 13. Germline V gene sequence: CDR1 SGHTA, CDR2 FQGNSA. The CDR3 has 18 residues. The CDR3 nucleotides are TGTGCCAGCAGCTTAGCGAAGGGACTAGCGTTTCTGAGTGATGAGCAGTTCTTC. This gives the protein CASSLAKGLAFLSDEQFF.

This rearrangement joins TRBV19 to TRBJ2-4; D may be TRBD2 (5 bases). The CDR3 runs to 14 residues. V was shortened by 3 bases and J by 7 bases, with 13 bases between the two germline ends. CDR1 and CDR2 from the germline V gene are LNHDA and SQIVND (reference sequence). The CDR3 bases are TGTGCCAGTAGTATCTTCAGGACGGGGAACATTCAGTACTTC. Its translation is CASSIFRTGNIQYF.

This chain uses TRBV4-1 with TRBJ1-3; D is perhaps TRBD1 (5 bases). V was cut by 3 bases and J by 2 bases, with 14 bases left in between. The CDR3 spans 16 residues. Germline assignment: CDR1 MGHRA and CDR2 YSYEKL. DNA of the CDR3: TGCGCCAGCAGCCACCCGGCAGGGATCGCTGGAAACACCATATATTTT. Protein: CASSHPAGIAGNTIYF.

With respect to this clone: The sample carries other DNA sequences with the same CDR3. Here the CDR3 DNA reads TGTGCCAGCAGTTACTCGAATTCACCCCTCCACTTT. This sequence encodes CASSYSNSPLHF. V is TRBV6-5 and J is TRBJ1-6; D unclear. V lost 0 bases and J 7 bases, leaving 1 base between the germline ends. CDR1 and CDR2 from the germline V gene are MNHEY and SVGAGI. The length of the CDR3 is 12 residues.

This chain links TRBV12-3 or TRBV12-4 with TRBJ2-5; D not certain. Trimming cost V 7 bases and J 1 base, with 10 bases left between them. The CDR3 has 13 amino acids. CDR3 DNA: TGTGCCAGCACCCCACCTACCCAAGAGACCCAGTACTTC. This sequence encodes CASTPPTQETQYF.

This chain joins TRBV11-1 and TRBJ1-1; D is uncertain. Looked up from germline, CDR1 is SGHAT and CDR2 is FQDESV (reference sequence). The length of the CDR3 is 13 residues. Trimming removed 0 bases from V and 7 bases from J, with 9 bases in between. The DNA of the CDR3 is TGTGCCAGCAGCTTAGCGGCGTGGGATGAAGCTTTCTTT. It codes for CASSLAAWDEAFF.